This T cell receptor beta chain stems from a study of T cells in localized non-small cell lung cancer. General study findings and limits: Because only a single region of the tumor was sequenced, heterogeneity remains possible. A denser population of T cells in blood accompanied longer overall survival. Median approximately 58 top-100 tumor clones were shared with paired adjacent lung. Compared with tumor, uninvolved adjacent lung displayed greater T cell clonality, ranking highest overall.

Turning to this clone: The antigen is undetermined.

CDR3 size: 15 residues. V dropped 0 bases and J dropped 0 bases, with 9 bases sitting between them. From germline, CDR1 is SGHTA and CDR2 FQGNSA. Some clones are missing from TCRdb's copy, which holds only in-frame ones; the method was immunoSEQ multiplex PCR. Among around 20,000 clones listed, around 91% were seen once. Here the sequenced sample was peripheral blood, taken before any cancer treatment. This TCR derives from a man aged 40 to 69 with stage I lung adenocarcinoma. The V and J genes are TRBV7-2 and TRBJ2-7; D ambiguous. The CDR3 reads CASSLAGQPSYEQYF. CDR3 coding DNA: TGTGCCAGCAGCTTAGCTGGCCAGCCCTCCTACGAGCAGTACTTC.